This TCR beta chain was obtained from a study of cytomegalovirus exposure and HLA in healthy donors. The PCR contained 60 Vbeta and 13 Jbeta primers. Profiled with immunoSEQ multiplex PCR; TCRdb holds only in-frame clones, not every one. The data hold about 150,000 clones, with approximately 74% observed a single time. Study-wide points: Roughly uniform depth of sequencing across donors was assumed in presence/absence analyses.

A note on this clone: Its antigen remains unknown.

Sequenced: PBMCs. This clonotype originated in a man in his late teens or twenties in good health and CMV-seronegative.

The CDR3 is CASSSETSATSYEQYF. The CDR3 coding sequence is TGTGCCAGCAGCTCGGAGACTAGCGCGACCTCCTACGAGCAGTACTTC. The chain combines TRBV5-6 with TRBJ2-5; TRBD2 aligns across 8 bases. The end of the DNA fits TRBJ2-7 better, so the J call may be wrong. The CDR3 contains 16 residues. Germline V gene lookup returns CDR1 SGHDT and CDR2 YYEEEE.